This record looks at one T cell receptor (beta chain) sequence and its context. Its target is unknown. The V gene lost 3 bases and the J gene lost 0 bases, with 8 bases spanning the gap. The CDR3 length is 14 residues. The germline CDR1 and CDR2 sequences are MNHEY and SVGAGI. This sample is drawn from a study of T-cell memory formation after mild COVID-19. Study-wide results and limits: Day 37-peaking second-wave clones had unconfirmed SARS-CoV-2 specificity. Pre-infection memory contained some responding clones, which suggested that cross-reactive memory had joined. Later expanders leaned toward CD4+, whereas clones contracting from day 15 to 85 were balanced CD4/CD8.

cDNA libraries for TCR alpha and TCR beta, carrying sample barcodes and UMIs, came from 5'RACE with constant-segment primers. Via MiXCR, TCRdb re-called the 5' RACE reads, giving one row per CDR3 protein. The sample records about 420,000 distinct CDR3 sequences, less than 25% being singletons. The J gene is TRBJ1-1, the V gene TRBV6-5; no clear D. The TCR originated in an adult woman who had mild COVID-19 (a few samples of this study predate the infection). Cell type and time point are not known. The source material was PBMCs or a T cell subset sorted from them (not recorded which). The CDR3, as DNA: TGTGCCAGCAGTTATAACGCTTTGAACACTGAAGCTTTCTTT. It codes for CASSYNALNTEAFF.